These 23 T cell receptor beta chains originate from one sample sequenced in a study of beta chain features in type 1 diabetes. The isolated RNA, all of it, was reverse transcribed, so expressed TCRB transcripts were what got sequenced. The table came from immunoSEQ multiplex PCR; TCRdb's copy has only in-frame clones and leaves some out. This repertoire shows hundreds of thousands of clones, about a sixth found once; its top ten account for under 0.095%. Source material: naive CD4+ T cells from blood. All receptors derive from a man between 18 and 35 years old in good health.

This rearrangement joins TRBV2 to TRBJ2-7; D unclear. This CDR3 contains 15 residues. CDR1 is SNHLY, CDR2 FYNNEI, per germline. Trimming stripped 7 bases from V and 0 bases from J, with 16 bases between. The CDR3 nucleotides read TGTGCCAGCATACTAAACTCCGGCGGCTCCTACGAGCAGTACTTC. It specifies CASILNSGGSYEQYF.

The chain recombines TRBV29-1 with TRBJ2-7; weak D call: TRBD1 (7 bases). Germline V lookup: CDR1 SQVTM, CDR2 ANQGSEA. The V and J ends lost 5 bases and 5 bases respectively, with 19 bases between them. This CDR3 comprises 14 residues. CDR3 protein: CSVPRRDSKDEQYF. The CDR3 coding sequence is TGCAGCGTTCCCAGGCGGGACAGTAAAGACGAGCAGTACTTC.

The genes are TRBV4-1 and TRBJ2-3, with 10 bases lining up with TRBD2. This CDR3 spans 17 amino acids. Germline CDR1 reads MGHRA; CDR2 reads YSYEKL. With 4 bases clipped from V and 0 bases from J, the junction kept 7 bases outside the gene matches. CDR3 in amino acids: CASSPRLLAGSTDTQYF. The DNA for the CDR3 is TGCGCCAGCAGCCCGCGACTACTAGCGGGAAGCACAGATACGCAGTATTTT.

This clone appeared a few times. The V call is TRBV27, the J call TRBJ2-7, with 7 bases aligning to TRBD2. With V trimmed by 5 bases and J by 0 bases, 13 bases remained unmatched. The CDR3 sequence is 17 residues long. The germline V gene has CDR1 MNHEY and CDR2 SMNVEV (reference sequence). CDR3 residues: CASSRSATSYSSYEQYF. CDR3 coding DNA: TGTGCCAGCAGTCGTTCCGCGACTAGCTATAGCTCCTACGAGCAGTACTTC.

This clone was counted only a few times. The identical CDR3 is also encoded by other nucleotide sequences in the sample. The gene calls are TRBV27 and TRBJ2-7; D remains ambiguous. The CDR3 is 10 amino acids. The V gene lost 5 bases and the J gene lost 2 bases, with 1 base spanning the gap. Germline V gene data show CDR1 as MNHEY and CDR2 as SMNVEV (reference sequence). This CDR3 reads CASSPYEQYF. CDR3 DNA: TGTGCCAGCAGTCCCTACGAGCAGTACTTC.

The V and J genes are TRBV19 and TRBJ2-5, with 8 bases fitting TRBD2. The trim removed 6 bases at V and 5 bases at J, leaving 11 bases unmatched. From germline, CDR1 is LNHDA and CDR2 SQIVND (reference sequence). This CDR3 spans 15 amino acids. CDR3 coding DNA: TGTGCCAGTAGCTTGGCCGGGACTAGGACCGAGACCCAGTACTTC. This encodes CASSLAGTRTETQYF.

The chain carries TRBV29-1 and TRBJ1-1, with 8 bases identical to TRBD1. The CDR3 is 14 residues long. V gave up 3 bases and J gave up 4 bases; unmatched junction bases: 7. Germline values: CDR1 SQVTM, CDR2 ANQGSEA. The DNA of the CDR3 is TGCAGCGTTGATTATCGGACAGGGAGCACTGAAGCTTTCTTT. It yields the protein CSVDYRTGSTEAFF.

About this clone: The junction departs from the called germline gene at one end, perhaps through a read error. The rearrangement joins TRBV7-9 to TRBJ1-2; 7 bases match TRBD1. The V gene's germline CDR1 is SEHNR and CDR2 FQNEAQ (reference sequence). The CDR3 covers 16 residues. CDR3 sequence (DNA): TGTGCCATCAGCCTAGGACAGGTCGGATGGGACTATGGCTACACCTTC. Encoded protein: CAISLGQVGWDYGYTF.

This clone was counted only a few times. The sample carries other DNA sequences with the same CDR3. The J gene is TRBJ1-4, the V gene TRBV28; D unclear. The ends were cut back, 3 bases at V and 8 bases at J, with 4 bases in the middle. Germline values: CDR1 MDHEN, CDR2 SYDVKM. CDR3 length equals 11 residues. The CDR3 DNA reads as TGTGCCAGCAGTTTCCGCGAAAAACTGTTTTTT. It codes for CASSFREKLFF. Filled out from reference TRBV28 and TRBJ1-4, the complete variable domain reads DVKVTQSSRYLVKRTGEKVFLECVQDMDHENMFWYRQDPGLGLRLIYFSYDVKMKEKGDIPEGYSVSREKKERFSLILESASTNQTSMYLCASSFREKLFFGSGTQLSVL.

This clone has only a few counts. The rearrangement links TRBV27 to TRBJ2-1; 9 bases are a match to TRBD2. The V gene's germline CDR1 is MNHEY and CDR2 SMNVEV (reference sequence). The CDR3 runs 15 residues. V was pared by 5 bases and J by 9 bases, with 11 bases of the junction left unmatched. CDR3 in amino acids: CASSGFSGSAGEQFF. CDR3 nucleotides: TGTGCCAGCAGTGGATTTAGCGGGAGTGCGGGTGAGCAGTTCTTC.

CDR3 bases: TGTGCCAGCAGCGTAGACGGGCTGAGCAATCAGCCCCAGCATTTT. Protein sequence: CASSVDGLSNQPQHF. This chain joins TRBV9 and TRBJ1-5; D unresolved. Trimming removed 0 bases at V and 1 base at J, with 8 bases between. The CDR3 has 15 residues. CDR1 and CDR2 (germline): SGDLS, YYNGEE.

This clone was detected only a few times. CDR3 in amino acids: CASSPGPALAKNIQYF. CDR3 DNA: TGTGCCAGCAGCCCAGGACCCGCCTTAGCCAAAAACATTCAGTACTTC. The chain uses TRBV7-9 and TRBJ2-4; D ambiguous. The CDR3 has 16 residues. V lost 5 bases to trimming and J lost 0 bases, with 14 bases between them. Germline CDR1 and CDR2: SEHNR and FQNEAQ (reference sequence).

In this sample, this clone turned up a few times. The chain joins TRBV5-1 to TRBJ1-1; no clear D. The CDR3 spans 15 residues. Trimming removed 2 bases from V and 4 bases from J, with 15 bases in between. Germline CDR1 reads SGHRS; CDR2 reads YFSETQ. CDR3 sequence: CASSFGEGELTEAFF. CDR3 coding DNA: TGCGCCAGCAGCTTCGGGGAGGGCGAGCTCACTGAAGCTTTCTTT.

The chain joins TRBV2 to TRBJ1-2, with 8 bases that match TRBD1. The CDR3 consists of 12 residues. The germline gives CDR1 SNHLY, CDR2 FYNNEI. After removal of 4 bases from V and 7 bases from J, the junction contained 2 bases not matched to a gene. CDR3 protein: CASSGDRSGYTF. Written as DNA, the CDR3 is TGTGCCAGCAGTGGGGACAGGTCTGGCTACACCTTC. The full variable domain, completed using reference TRBV2 and TRBJ1-2, is EPEVTQTPSHQVTQMGQEVILRCVPISNHLYFYWYRQILGQKVEFLVSFYNNEISEKSEIFDDQFSVERPDGSNFTLKIRSTKLEDSAMYFCASSGDRSGYTFGSGTRLTVV.

There are a few counts of this clone. The chain carries TRBV2 and TRBJ1-5; D is ambiguous. Per the germline V gene, CDR1 is SNHLY and CDR2 is FYNNEI. The CDR3 has 12 amino acids. V lost 6 bases to trimming and J lost 4 bases, with 7 bases between them. This chain's CDR3 is CASRTGNQPQHF. In DNA form, the CDR3 reads TGTGCCAGCAGGACGGGGAATCAGCCCCAGCATTTT.

This clone was counted only a few times. This chain uses TRBV18 with TRBJ2-6; tentative D call: TRBD1 (5 bases). Germline loops: CDR1 KGHSH, CDR2 LQKENI. V lost 5 bases to trimming and J lost 0 bases, with 14 bases between them. This CDR3 region has 17 residues. CDR3 nucleotides: TGTGCCAGCTCAATATCACAGGTAGTCTCTGGGGCCAACGTCCTGACTTTC. As protein: CASSISQVVSGANVLTF.

This sequence joins TRBV14 and TRBJ1-1; no clear D. The germline CDR1 and CDR2 sequences are SGHDN and FVKESK. The CDR3 is 13 amino acids. Trimming left V 4 bases short and J 10 bases short, with 16 bases between. CDR3 amino acids: CASSRSLGVGAFF. The DNA of the CDR3 is TGTGCCAGCAGCCGCTCACTTGGGGTAGGAGCTTTCTTT.

The chain employs TRBV9 and TRBJ2-2; the D is unclear. V lost 7 bases, J lost 5 bases, and 15 bases lay in between. Per the germline V gene, CDR1 is SGDLS and CDR2 is YYNGEE. The CDR3 covers 14 residues. The CDR3 region is CASRLDGGTGELFF. The CDR3 region has the DNA TGTGCCAGCCGGCTCGACGGTGGGACCGGGGAGCTGTTTTTT.

As to this clone: A much larger clone differs by one base, so this may be a read error. The chain recombines TRBV28 with TRBJ2-7, with 8 bases lining up with TRBD1. The V segment lost 6 bases and the J segment 2 bases; nucleotides outside the gene matches: 3. This CDR3 contains 13 residues. Looked up from germline, CDR1 is MDHEN and CDR2 is SYDVKM. The CDR3 reads CASSSDRAYEQYF. CDR3 in DNA: TGTGCCAGCAGCTCGGACAGGGCCTACGAGCAGTACTTC. The whole variable domain, filled in from reference TRBV28 and TRBJ2-7, reads DVKVTQSSRYLVKRTGEKVFLECVQDMDHENMFWYRQDPGLGLRLIYFSYDVKMKEKGDIPEGYSVSREKKERFSLILESASTNQTSMYLCASSSDRAYEQYFGPGTRLTVT.

This clone was counted between two and nine times. The rearrangement uses TRBV7-2 and TRBJ2-7; perhaps TRBD2 as D (6 bases). The CDR3 contains 15 residues. Trimming took off 5 bases at V and 6 bases at J, with 20 bases between the two ends. Germline V gene lookup returns CDR1 SGHTA and CDR2 FQGNSA. The CDR3 DNA sequence: TGTGCCAGCAGCGATCGGGGGACTCTTCGACTCGAGCAGTACTTC. Protein product: CASSDRGTLRLEQYF.

A few counts support this clone. V and J are TRBV4-1 and TRBJ2-3, with TRBD2 matching over 8 bases. The CDR3 spans 18 residues. J gave up 2 bases and V 0 bases, and 10 bases lay outside the gene matches. Germline values: CDR1 MGHRA, CDR2 YSYEKL. The CDR3 sequence is CASSQDRGATSVTDTQYF. For the CDR3, the DNA is TGCGCCAGCAGCCAAGATAGAGGCGCGACTAGCGTCACAGATACGCAGTATTTT.

The chain joins TRBV9 to TRBJ2-1, with TRBD1 as a possible D gene (6 bases). Germline CDR1 SGDLS, CDR2 YYNGEE. The length of the CDR3 is 16 residues. The germline V and J ends were trimmed by 3 bases and 6 bases, with 19 bases remaining between them. CDR3 in DNA: TGTGCCAGCAGCGAAGGGCAGGGCCTAGGGGGCAATGAGCAGTTCTTC. It translates to CASSEGQGLGGNEQFF.

The rearrangement joins TRBV7-2 to TRBJ1-1; 11 bases are shared with TRBD1. Germline CDR1 and CDR2: SGHTA and FQGNSA. J was trimmed by 3 bases and V by 4 bases; bases with no gene match: 4. CDR3 length: 15 residues. CDR3 protein: CASSSRDRGYTEAFF. CDR3 bases: TGTGCCAGCAGCTCCCGGGACAGGGGGTACACTGAAGCTTTCTTT. Full variable domain (rest looked up from reference TRBV7-2 and TRBJ1-1): GAGVSQSPSNKVTEKGKDVELRCDPISGHTALYWYRQSLGQGLEFLIYFQGNSAPDKSGLPSDRFSAERTGGSVSTLTIQRTQQEDSAVYLCASSSRDRGYTEAFFGQGTRLTVV.